The clone carrying this T cell receptor beta chain was counted only a few times. The sample originates from a study of beta chain features in type 1 diabetes. Expressed TCRB transcripts were sequenced, since all the RNA that had been isolated was reverse transcribed. Produced via immunoSEQ multiplex PCR; TCRdb's table is partial and in-frame only. The data contain under 250,000 clones, roughly 13% of them seen just once; the ten biggest clones take up 0.025% to 0.03%. The sequence was collected from a middle-aged woman in good health. Material: naive CD4+ T cells from blood.

The CDR3 protein is CASSPPKGANTEAFF. DNA for the CDR3: TGTGCCAGCTCACCACCGAAGGGGGCCAACACTGAAGCTTTCTTT. The genes are TRBV18 and TRBJ1-1; TRBD1 matches at 7 bases. The CDR3 runs to 15 residues. CDR1 is KGHSH and CDR2 is LQKENI in the germline V gene. The V segment lost 0 bases and the J segment 2 bases; nucleotides outside the gene matches: 3.